A selection of T cell receptor beta chains follows, all from one sample in a study of chemoradiotherapy in HPV16-positive cancers. Generated by immunoSEQ multiplex PCR, the TCRdb table keeps only in-frame clones and is missing some. The sample has about 39,000 clones; roughly 77% are singletons. The specimen was blood, collected from a patient who underwent chemoradiotherapy. The receptors derive from a human donor with HPV-associated anogenital cancer. Each CDR3 is given with its conserved first and last residue. Fields, in order: J gene, V gene, clone size, D gene, CDR3 DNA, CDR3 protein. D genes are given only for firm matches. Not every row has a clone size; where given, it reads once, few, many or a size class.

j_call: TRBJ1-1; v_call: TRBV5-1; clone_size: .; d_call: .; cdr3_nt: TGCGCCAGCAGCCTTCAAGGGGCCGAGAGTACTGAAGCTTTCTTT; cdr3_aa: CASSLQGAESTEAFF
j_call: TRBJ2-1; v_call: TRBV7-2; clone_size: .; d_call: .; cdr3_nt: TGTGCCAGCAGCGCTGTTGGTGGGACCTACAATGAGCAGTTCTTC; cdr3_aa: CASSAVGGTYNEQFF
j_call: TRBJ1-6; v_call: TRBV2; clone_size: few; d_call: .; cdr3_nt: TGTGCCAGCAGTGAAATTTTCAGGGGAGGGAATTCACCCCTCCACTTT; cdr3_aa: CASSEIFRGGNSPLHF
j_call: TRBJ2-7; v_call: TRBV18; clone_size: .; d_call: .; cdr3_nt: TGTGCCAGCTCACCGGGTGGATTCGGCGTGAACGAGCAGTACTTC; cdr3_aa: CASSPGGFGVNEQYF
j_call: TRBJ2-5; v_call: TRBV5-1; clone_size: .; d_call: TRBD2; cdr3_nt: TGCGCCAGCAGCTTATCTAGCGGACAAGAGACCCAGTACTTC; cdr3_aa: CASSLSSGQETQYF
j_call: TRBJ2-7; v_call: TRBV29-1; clone_size: .; d_call: TRBD1; cdr3_nt: TGCAGCGTTGAAGGGCCTAAAATCGGACAGGGAGATGCCTACGAGCAGTACTTC; cdr3_aa: CSVEGPKIGQGDAYEQYF
j_call: TRBJ1-6; v_call: TRBV7-9; clone_size: .; d_call: TRBD1; cdr3_nt: TGTGCCAGCAGCTTAGGGACAGGGGGCTCACCCCTCCACTTT; cdr3_aa: CASSLGTGGSPLHF
j_call: TRBJ2-7; v_call: TRBV7-9; clone_size: .; d_call: .; cdr3_nt: TGTGCCAGCAGCTCGATGCAGGGCTACTCCTACGAGCAGTACTTC; cdr3_aa: CASSSMQGYSYEQYF
j_call: TRBJ1-1; v_call: TRBV6-5; clone_size: few; d_call: TRBD1; cdr3_nt: TGTGCCAGTACGGGACAGTTGAACACTGAAGCTTTCTTT; cdr3_aa: CASTGQLNTEAFF
j_call: TRBJ2-3; v_call: TRBV19; clone_size: .; d_call: .; cdr3_nt: TGTGCCTCCCGGACTGTATTTCTCACAGATACGCAGTATTTT; cdr3_aa: CASRTVFLTDTQYF
j_call: TRBJ2-1; v_call: TRBV11-3; clone_size: .; d_call: TRBD2; cdr3_nt: TGTGCCAGCAGCTTAGATCAAGGGGGGACTAGCTCCTACAATGAGCAGTTCTTC; cdr3_aa: CASSLDQGGTSSYNEQFF
j_call: TRBJ1-5; v_call: TRBV4-3; clone_size: .; d_call: .; cdr3_nt: TGCGCCAGCAGCCAAGAGGTAGACACTCCTAGGCAGCCCCAGCATTTT; cdr3_aa: CASSQEVDTPRQPQHF
j_call: TRBJ1-2; v_call: TRBV4-1; clone_size: .; d_call: .; cdr3_nt: TGCGCCAGCAGCCAGGGGCCGGACTTCTATGGCTACACCTTC; cdr3_aa: CASSQGPDFYGYTF
j_call: TRBJ2-7; v_call: TRBV6-1; clone_size: .; d_call: .; cdr3_nt: TGTGCCAGCAGCTTCCGGGGATACTACGAGCAGTACTTC; cdr3_aa: CASSFRGYYEQYF
j_call: TRBJ2-1; v_call: TRBV2; clone_size: .; d_call: .; cdr3_nt: TGTGCCAGCAGGTGGGCTGCCGGGAAGCAGTTCTTC; cdr3_aa: CASRWAAGKQFF
j_call: TRBJ2-7; v_call: TRBV11-2; clone_size: medium-sized; d_call: TRBD2; cdr3_nt: TGTGCCAGCAGCTTAGGGGCGGGGGGGACCTACGAGCAGTACTTC; cdr3_aa: CASSLGAGGTYEQYF
j_call: TRBJ2-5; v_call: TRBV4-1; clone_size: few; d_call: TRBD1; cdr3_nt: TGCGCCAGCAGCCAACCCAGGGACAGGGGACAAGAGACCCAGTACTTC; cdr3_aa: CASSQPRDRGQETQYF
j_call: TRBJ2-3; v_call: TRBV10-2; clone_size: .; d_call: .; cdr3_nt: TGCGCCAGCATTACAGGATTCTTCACAGATACGCAGTATTTT; cdr3_aa: CASITGFFTDTQYF
j_call: TRBJ1-2; v_call: TRBV5-1; clone_size: few; d_call: TRBD1; cdr3_nt: TGCGCCAGCAGCTTGGCCGGGGGACAGGGCCTAGCTAACTATGGCTACACCTTC; cdr3_aa: CASSLAGGQGLANYGYTF
j_call: TRBJ1-2; v_call: TRBV14; clone_size: .; d_call: .; cdr3_nt: TGTGCCAGCAGCCCTAAAGGGCGTACCTATGGCTACACCTTC; cdr3_aa: CASSPKGRTYGYTF
j_call: TRBJ2-1; v_call: TRBV7-9; clone_size: once; d_call: TRBD2; cdr3_nt: TGTGCCAGCAGCTTAGAGGCGGGGGACAATGAGCAGTTCTTC; cdr3_aa: CASSLEAGDNEQFF
j_call: TRBJ1-2; v_call: TRBV7-2; clone_size: .; d_call: .; cdr3_nt: TGTGCCAGCAGCTCGAATCAGGGAGTGAACTATGGCTACACCTTC; cdr3_aa: CASSSNQGVNYGYTF
j_call: TRBJ1-1; v_call: TRBV5-6; clone_size: medium-sized; d_call: .; cdr3_nt: TGTGCCAGCAGCGGAGGCCATCTGAACACTGAAGCTTTCTTT; cdr3_aa: CASSGGHLNTEAFF
j_call: TRBJ1-1; v_call: TRBV2; clone_size: .; d_call: TRBD1; cdr3_nt: TGTGCCACACAGGGGAGGGCCATGCAGAACACTGAAGCTTTCTTT; cdr3_aa: CATQGRAMQNTEAFF
j_call: TRBJ2-7; v_call: TRBV18; clone_size: .; d_call: .; cdr3_nt: TGTGCCAGCTCACCGTCGGACTTACAGGGAAAGTACGAGCAGTACTTC; cdr3_aa: CASSPSDLQGKYEQYF
j_call: TRBJ2-1; v_call: TRBV5-4; clone_size: .; d_call: .; cdr3_nt: TGTGCCAGCAGCTTGGCCTCCTTAGCTGAGCAGTTCTTC; cdr3_aa: CASSLASLAEQFF
j_call: TRBJ1-5; v_call: TRBV7-2; clone_size: .; d_call: .; cdr3_nt: TGTGCCAGCAGCCACCAGGATCAGCCCCAGCATTTT; cdr3_aa: CASSHQDQPQHF
j_call: TRBJ2-3; v_call: TRBV5-5; clone_size: .; d_call: TRBD2; cdr3_nt: TGTGCCAGCAGCTTGATGACTAGCGGCACAGATACGCAGTATTTT; cdr3_aa: CASSLMTSGTDTQYF
j_call: TRBJ1-6; v_call: TRBV6-4; clone_size: few; d_call: .; cdr3_nt: TGTGCCAGCGGCGAGGCTTGGGATTCACCCCTCCACTTT; cdr3_aa: CASGEAWDSPLHF
j_call: TRBJ1-2; v_call: TRBV6-5; clone_size: .; d_call: TRBD1; cdr3_nt: TGTGCCAGCAGAACGACAGGGACCTATGGCTACACCTTC; cdr3_aa: CASRTTGTYGYTF
j_call: TRBJ1-3; v_call: TRBV6-5; clone_size: .; d_call: .; cdr3_nt: TGTGCCAGCAGTACTGGGCCCGGAAACACCATATATTTT; cdr3_aa: CASSTGPGNTIYF
j_call: TRBJ2-1; v_call: TRBV2; clone_size: few; d_call: TRBD2; cdr3_nt: TGTGCCAGCAGTGAACTAGCGGGCCAGCAGTTCTTC; cdr3_aa: CASSELAGQQFF
j_call: TRBJ2-7; v_call: TRBV4-1; clone_size: .; d_call: .; cdr3_nt: TGCGCCAGCAGCCAAAACAATTTCCAACAGTACGAGCAGTACTTC; cdr3_aa: CASSQNNFQQYEQYF
j_call: TRBJ1-6; v_call: TRBV9; clone_size: .; d_call: .; cdr3_nt: TGTGCCAGCAGAGATACCGGGAAAAGGCATCTCCACTTT; cdr3_aa: CASRDTGKRHLHF
j_call: TRBJ2-7; v_call: TRBV7-9; clone_size: .; d_call: TRBD1; cdr3_nt: TGTGCCAGCAGCTCCCTTGGGACAGTAGGCGAGCAGTACTTC; cdr3_aa: CASSSLGTVGEQYF
j_call: TRBJ2-7; v_call: TRBV7-2; clone_size: .; d_call: TRBD1; cdr3_nt: TGTGCCAGCAGCCCAGATAGGGGGCGCGTCCACGAGCAGTACTTC; cdr3_aa: CASSPDRGRVHEQYF
j_call: TRBJ2-1; v_call: TRBV5-1; clone_size: .; d_call: .; cdr3_nt: TGCGCCAGCAGCTTGGGGACAGACAATGAGCAGTTCTTC; cdr3_aa: CASSLGTDNEQFF
j_call: TRBJ2-5; v_call: TRBV5-1; clone_size: .; d_call: .; cdr3_nt: TGCGCCAGCAGCCCACGACAGAAAGAGACCCAGTACTTC; cdr3_aa: CASSPRQKETQYF
j_call: TRBJ1-3; v_call: TRBV9; clone_size: .; d_call: .; cdr3_nt: TGTGCCAGCAGCGTTGGGGACATATTCTCTGGAAACACCATATATTTT; cdr3_aa: CASSVGDIFSGNTIYF
j_call: TRBJ2-7; v_call: TRBV7-2; clone_size: .; d_call: TRBD2; cdr3_nt: TGTGCCAGCAGTCAAACCCCGGGGGGGCAGTACTTC; cdr3_aa: CASSQTPGGQYF
j_call: TRBJ1-2; v_call: TRBV14; clone_size: .; d_call: .; cdr3_nt: TGTGCCAGCAGCCAAGTTAATCGCAACCGGGGGTACACCTTC; cdr3_aa: CASSQVNRNRGYTF
j_call: TRBJ2-7; v_call: TRBV6-5; clone_size: .; d_call: .; cdr3_nt: TGTGCCAGCAGTTACTCAACGGCCGGGACCTCCTACGAGCAGTACTTC; cdr3_aa: CASSYSTAGTSYEQYF
j_call: TRBJ2-3; v_call: TRBV19; clone_size: few; d_call: .; cdr3_nt: TGTGCCAGTAGCTCAGCCTTAGTTTCCATGGATACGCAGTATTTT; cdr3_aa: CASSSALVSMDTQYF
j_call: TRBJ2-7; v_call: TRBV18; clone_size: .; d_call: .; cdr3_nt: TGTGCCAGCTCACCCAGACAGATCTCCTACGAGCAGTACTTC; cdr3_aa: CASSPRQISYEQYF
j_call: TRBJ1-3; v_call: TRBV7-2; clone_size: .; d_call: TRBD1; cdr3_nt: TGTGCCACCGGGACAGTCTCTGGAAACACCATATATTTT; cdr3_aa: CATGTVSGNTIYF
j_call: TRBJ1-6; v_call: TRBV6-1; clone_size: .; d_call: TRBD1; cdr3_nt: TGTGCCAGCAGTGAGCCGGGACAGGGTACTTCACCCCTCCACTTT; cdr3_aa: CASSEPGQGTSPLHF
j_call: TRBJ2-3; v_call: TRBV9; clone_size: .; d_call: .; cdr3_nt: TGTGCCAGCAGCCCTACAGGGTACCTAGATACGCAGTATTTT; cdr3_aa: CASSPTGYLDTQYF
j_call: TRBJ2-3; v_call: TRBV5-1; clone_size: .; d_call: .; cdr3_nt: TGCGCCAGCAGCTTGGGACCCACAGATACGCAGTATTTT; cdr3_aa: CASSLGPTDTQYF
j_call: TRBJ1-2; v_call: TRBV5-6; clone_size: few; d_call: .; cdr3_nt: TGTGCCAGCAGGAACGAACCGGGTGGAGGGGGCTACACCTTC; cdr3_aa: CASRNEPGGGGYTF